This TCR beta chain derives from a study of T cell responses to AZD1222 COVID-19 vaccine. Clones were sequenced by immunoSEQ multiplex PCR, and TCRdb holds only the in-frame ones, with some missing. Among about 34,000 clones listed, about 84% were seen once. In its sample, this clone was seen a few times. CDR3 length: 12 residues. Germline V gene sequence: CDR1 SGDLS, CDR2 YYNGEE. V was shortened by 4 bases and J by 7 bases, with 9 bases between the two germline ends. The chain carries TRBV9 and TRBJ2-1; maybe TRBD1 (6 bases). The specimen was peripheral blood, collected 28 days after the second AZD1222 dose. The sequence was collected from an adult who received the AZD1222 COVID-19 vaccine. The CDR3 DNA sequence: TGTGCCAGCAGCCCAGGGGTAAATGAGCAGTTCTTC. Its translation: CASSPGVNEQFF.